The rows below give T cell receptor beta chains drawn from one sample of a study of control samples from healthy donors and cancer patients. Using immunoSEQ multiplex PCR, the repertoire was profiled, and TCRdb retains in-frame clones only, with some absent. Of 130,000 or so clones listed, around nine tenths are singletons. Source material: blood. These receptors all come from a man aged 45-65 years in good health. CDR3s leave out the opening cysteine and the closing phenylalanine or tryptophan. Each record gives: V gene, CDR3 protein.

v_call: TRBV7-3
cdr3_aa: ASSRGPPPEEQF

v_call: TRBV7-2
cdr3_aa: ASSLALDRRGGYT

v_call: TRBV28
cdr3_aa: ASSLIHPFSGNTIY

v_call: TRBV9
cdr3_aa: ASSVGDRGSTQY

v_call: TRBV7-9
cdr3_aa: ASSPASAGSPYGYT

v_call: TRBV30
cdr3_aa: AWTLDRGSSPLH

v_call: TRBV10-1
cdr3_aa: ASRERTSQGEQY

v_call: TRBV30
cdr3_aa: AWSGGTLKRPQY

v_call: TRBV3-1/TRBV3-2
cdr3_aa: ASSHHQTGSQETQY

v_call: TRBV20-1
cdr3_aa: SASRGTGASTDTQY

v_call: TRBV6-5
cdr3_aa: ASSYLEGGPVNEQF

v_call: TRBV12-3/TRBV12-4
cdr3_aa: ASSVRGGYGYT

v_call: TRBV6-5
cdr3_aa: ASRSTGRNEKLF

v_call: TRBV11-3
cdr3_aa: ASSLAGTEQY

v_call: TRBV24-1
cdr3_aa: ATSDSRQGIKKLF

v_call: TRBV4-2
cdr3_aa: ASSQDRGYGYT

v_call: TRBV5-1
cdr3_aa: ASSLAQSGSGNTIY

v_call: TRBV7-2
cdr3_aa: ASSQQRETQY

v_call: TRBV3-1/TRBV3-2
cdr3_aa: ASSQRGSNEQF

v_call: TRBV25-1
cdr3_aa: ASSEMTDLYGYT

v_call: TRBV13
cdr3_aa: ASSLAGQGTSGGLYEQY

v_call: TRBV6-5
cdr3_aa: ASSYDRIATNEKLF

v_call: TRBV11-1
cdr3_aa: ASSAGTGLYEQY

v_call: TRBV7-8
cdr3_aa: ASSSPGTRLGYT

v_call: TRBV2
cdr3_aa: ASSEALGARIYEQY

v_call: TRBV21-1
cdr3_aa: AIIVGRTNTQY

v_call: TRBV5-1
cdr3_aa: ASSPGTANEQF

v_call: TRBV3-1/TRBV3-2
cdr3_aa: ASSQRLAGGSETQY

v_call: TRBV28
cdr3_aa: ASSLLTGSDVSPLH

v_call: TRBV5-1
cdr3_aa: ASSLQNNEQF

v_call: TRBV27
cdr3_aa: ASSLSGSRGYT

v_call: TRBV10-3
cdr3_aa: AISESGTYGYT

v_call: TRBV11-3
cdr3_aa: ASSSPARGETQY

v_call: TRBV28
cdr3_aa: ASSLDGTNQPQH